This T cell receptor beta chain was captured by sequencing in a study of monozygotic twins with inflammatory bowel disease. Donors gave over 2 ml of blood apiece. Total RNA isolation used whole blood (no T cell sorting was performed). The CDR3 has 13 amino acids. The germline CDR1 and CDR2 sequences are SQVTM and ANQGSEA. Of note for this clonotype: Antigen specificity is unknown.

General study findings and limits: Differing immunosuppressive treatments may have added variability to patient repertoires.

The team made cDNA by running eight separate reactions for each sample. After re-calling the 5' RACE reads, TCRdb lists one entry per CDR3 protein, DNA absent. This listing includes around 97,000 distinct CDR3 sequences. The chain links TRBV29-1 to TRBJ1-2; the TCRdb D gene call, TRBD1, has no DNA to confirm it. The TCR comes from a human donor with ulcerative colitis or Crohn's disease, or a healthy co-twin of an affected twin (not recorded which). The sample was blood. The CDR3 sequence: CSVESVRGYGYTF.